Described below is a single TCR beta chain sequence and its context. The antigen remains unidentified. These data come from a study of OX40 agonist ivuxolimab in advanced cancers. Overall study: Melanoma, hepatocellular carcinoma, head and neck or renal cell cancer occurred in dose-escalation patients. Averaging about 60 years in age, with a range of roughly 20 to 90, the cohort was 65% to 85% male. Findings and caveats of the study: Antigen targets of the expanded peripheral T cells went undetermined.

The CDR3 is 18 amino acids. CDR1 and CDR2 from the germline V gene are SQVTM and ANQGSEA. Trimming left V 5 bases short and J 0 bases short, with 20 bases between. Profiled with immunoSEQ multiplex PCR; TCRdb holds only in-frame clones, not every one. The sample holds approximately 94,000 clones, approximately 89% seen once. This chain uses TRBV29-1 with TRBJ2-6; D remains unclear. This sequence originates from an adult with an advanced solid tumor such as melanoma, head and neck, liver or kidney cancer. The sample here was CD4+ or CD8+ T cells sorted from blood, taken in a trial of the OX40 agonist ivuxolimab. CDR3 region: CSVQSRTGRLSGANVLTF. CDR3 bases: TGCAGCGTTCAAAGCCGAACCGGGCGGCTCTCTGGGGCCAACGTCCTGACTTTC.